Following are 17 T cell receptor beta chains from one sample sequenced in a study of blood T cell repertoires in COVID-19. Assay used: immunoSEQ multiplex PCR; TCRdb lists only in-frame clones, some missing. The sample has more than 150,000 clones, approximately 80% seen once. Source material: peripheral blood. These receptors all stem from a human donor in a cohort sampled during active COVID-19.

The rearrangement uses TRBV11-2 and TRBJ2-7; D ambiguous. The CDR3 length is 13 residues. CDR1 is SGHAT and CDR2 is FQNNGV in the germline V gene. Trimming took 2 bases from V and 1 from J, leaving 6 bases between them. The CDR3 sequence: CASSLIGSYEQYF. CDR3 DNA sequence: TGTGCCAGCAGCTTAATCGGTTCCTACGAGCAGTACTTC.

The chain carries TRBV19 and TRBJ2-5; no clear D. CDR3 size: 13 residues. V lost 7 bases, J lost 2 bases, and 11 bases lay in between. The V gene's germline CDR1 is LNHDA and CDR2 SQIVND (reference sequence). The CDR3: CASMGSQQETQYF. CDR3 sequence (DNA): TGTGCCAGTATGGGCAGTCAACAAGAGACCCAGTACTTC.

The J gene is TRBJ1-2, the V gene TRBV4-1; 8 bases are a match to TRBD1. Germline CDR1 reads MGHRA; CDR2 reads YSYEKL. The CDR3 runs to 18 residues. Trimming removed 0 bases from V and 4 bases from J; junction bases left unmatched: 13. The CDR3 loop is CASSQDRSGQGLLYGYTF. CDR3 DNA sequence: TGCGCCAGCAGCCAAGACAGGTCTGGACAGGGACTACTCTATGGCTACACCTTC.

The chain recombines TRBV4-1 with TRBJ1-5, with D possibly being TRBD1 (6 bases). The CDR3 has 16 residues. The V and J ends lost 3 bases and 6 bases respectively, with 18 bases between them. The germline V gene encodes CDR1 MGHRA and CDR2 YSYEKL. The CDR3 sequence is CASSHMVQGGRQPQHF. The CDR3 nucleotides are TGCGCCAGCAGCCATATGGTACAGGGAGGGCGTCAGCCCCAGCATTTT.

V usage is TRBV19 and J usage is TRBJ1-5, with 7 bases matching TRBD1. CDR3 length: 15 amino acids. Germline V lookup: CDR1 LNHDA, CDR2 SQIVND (reference sequence). With 6 bases clipped from V and 0 bases from J, the junction kept 5 bases outside the gene matches. Here the CDR3 reads CASRRQGDSNQPQHF. As DNA, the CDR3 is TGTGCCAGTAGGAGGCAGGGGGATAGCAATCAGCCCCAGCATTTT.

This clone showed up just once. This rearrangement joins TRBV19 to TRBJ1-2; D unresolved. Germline loops: CDR1 LNHDA, CDR2 SQIVND (reference sequence). The CDR3 runs 13 residues. Trimming took off 3 bases at V and 2 bases at J, with 7 bases between the two ends. The CDR3 DNA sequence: TGTGCCAGTAGTATTTTCCTGAACTATGGCTACACCTTC. Residues: CASSIFLNYGYTF.

This chain links TRBV23-1 with TRBJ1-1, with 7 bases identical to TRBD1. TRBV23-1 is given ORF status, its function remaining uncertain. The ends lost 9 bases at V and 9 bases at J; junction bases unmatched: 4. The CDR3 spans 10 residues. The CDR3: CARQGTQAFF. CDR3 in DNA: TGCGCCAGACAGGGGACACAAGCTTTCTTT.

This chain connects TRBV5-1 to TRBJ2-2; perhaps TRBD1 as D (6 bases). The CDR3 runs to 15 residues. V was trimmed by 0 bases and J by 5 bases, leaving 11 bases between them. Germline CDR1 reads SGHRS; CDR2 reads YFSETQ. The CDR3 loop is CASSLEAGETGELFF. Written as DNA, the CDR3 is TGCGCCAGCAGCTTGGAGGCAGGGGAAACCGGGGAGCTGTTTTTT. Filled out from reference TRBV5-1 and TRBJ2-2, the complete variable domain reads KAGVTQTPRYLIKTRGQQVTLSCSPISGHRSVSWYQQTPGQGLQFLFEYFSETQRNKGNFPGRFSGRQFSNSRSEMNVSTLELGDSALYLCASSLEAGETGELFFGEGSRLTVL.

As for this clone: The identical CDR3 is also encoded by other nucleotide sequences in the sample. The chain recombines TRBV2 with TRBJ1-2; 8 nucleotides agree with TRBD1. This CDR3 contains 15 residues. CDR1 is SNHLY and CDR2 is FYNNEI in the germline V gene. Trimming at V came to 5 bases and at J to 8 bases, leaving 13 bases not matched to a gene. The CDR3 region has the DNA TGTGCCAGCAGTTCCGACGGGCAGGGGGCGGGGGGCTACACCTTC. It is translated as CASSSDGQGAGGYTF.

The chain recombines TRBV29-1 with TRBJ2-1, with TRBD2 matching 11 bases. CDR3 length: 15 residues. Germline V gene data show CDR1 as SQVTM and CDR2 as ANQGSEA. Germline trimming cut 6 bases from V and 6 bases from J; bases unmatched to any gene: 10. This chain's CDR3 is CSVDVAGGGSNEQFF. The CDR3 DNA reads as TGCAGCGTGGACGTAGCGGGGGGGGGTTCCAATGAGCAGTTCTTC.

This clone showed up just once. The V call is TRBV6-2 or TRBV6-3, the J call TRBJ2-5, with D hard to call. The CDR3 consists of 12 residues. The V and J ends lost 0 bases and 5 bases respectively, with 4 bases between them. Per the germline V gene, CDR1 is MNHEY and CDR2 is SVGEGT. CDR3: CASSYSSETQYF. CDR3 coding DNA: TGTGCCAGCAGTTACTCGTCGGAGACCCAGTACTTC.

This rearrangement joins TRBV28 to TRBJ1-1; 7 nucleotides agree with TRBD1. Germline V lookup: CDR1 MDHEN, CDR2 SYDVKM. J lost 1 base, V lost 0 bases, and 2 bases had no gene match. The CDR3 totals 15 residues. CDR3 coding DNA: TGTGCCAGCAGTTTATGGACAGGGCGGAACACTGAAGCTTTCTTT. Translation gives CASSLWTGRNTEAFF.

This clone was found once. J is TRBJ2-3 and V is TRBV7-9, with 7 bases that match TRBD2. Germline V gene data show CDR1 as SEHNR and CDR2 as FQNEAQ (reference sequence). The CDR3 has 15 amino acids. The ends lost 2 bases at V and 7 bases at J; junction bases unmatched: 9. CDR3 in DNA: TGTGCCAGCAGCTTATGGGAGGGTATTTCATATACGCAGTATTTT. The encoded protein is CASSLWEGISYTQYF.

V usage is TRBV4-1 and J usage is TRBJ1-1; no clear D. Trimming shortened V by 2 bases and J by 1 base, and 8 bases separated the two germline ends. The CDR3 extends over 14 amino acids. Germline loops: CDR1 MGHRA, CDR2 YSYEKL. This CDR3 reads CASSQPRGNTEAFF. DNA for the CDR3: TGCGCCAGCAGCCAACCCCGCGGGAACACTGAAGCTTTCTTT.

The V call is TRBV6-4, the J call TRBJ1-1, with 10 bases aligning to TRBD1. Per the germline V gene, CDR1 is MRHNA and CDR2 is SNTAGT. The CDR3 is made up of 16 amino acids. After removal of 8 bases from V and 0 bases from J, the junction contained 9 bases not matched to a gene. In DNA form, the CDR3 reads TGTGCCAGCGACGACAGGGGGCGAGGCATGAACACTGAAGCTTTCTTT. Encoded protein: CASDDRGRGMNTEAFF.

The gene calls are TRBV2 and TRBJ1-3, with 7 positions matching TRBD1. This CDR3 comprises 16 residues. V lost 6 bases to trimming and J lost 2 bases; unmatched junction nucleotides: 10. Germline V lookup: CDR1 SNHLY, CDR2 FYNNEI. CDR3 nucleotides: TGTGCCAGCAGCGACAGGGTACCGCTACCTGGAAACACCATATATTTT. Translation gives CASSDRVPLPGNTIYF. Full variable domain (outside the CDR3, taken from reference TRBV2 and TRBJ1-3): EPEVTQTPSHQVTQMGQEVILRCVPISNHLYFYWYRQILGQKVEFLVSFYNNEISEKSEIFDDQFSVERPDGSNFTLKIRSTKLEDSAMYFCASSDRVPLPGNTIYFGEGSWLTVV.

CDR3 nucleotide sequence: TGTGCCAGCCAAATGACTGGTGCTAATGAAAAACTGTTTTTT. It yields the protein CASQMTGANEKLFF. The rearrangement uses TRBV13 and TRBJ1-4; D gene ambiguous. The V and J ends lost 8 bases and 3 bases respectively, with 13 bases between them. Germline CDR1 PRHDT, CDR2 FYEKMQ (reference sequence). CDR3 size: 14 residues. The full variable domain, in which reference TRBV13 and TRBJ1-4 provide the parts outside the CDR3, is AAGVIQSPRHLIKEKRETATLKCYPIPRHDTVYWYQQGPGQDPQFLISFYEKMQSDKGSIPDRFSAQQFSDYHSELNMSSLELGDSALYFCASQMTGANEKLFFGSGTQLSVL.